This T cell receptor (beta chain) was sequenced in a study of shared clonotypes between healthy human individuals. Study-level background: Each donor's CD4 naive and CD4 memory cells filled three plates apiece, CD8 naive two, and CD8 memory one.

Study-level points and caveats: Some clonotypes were shared by all four sorted-subset donors, while others were not shared. The non-shared ones had lower generation probabilities than the shared ones. Clonotype sharing among the donors was expected to vary with sequencing depth.

The CDR3 is 13 amino acids. CDR1 GTSNPN and CDR2 SVGIG come from the germline V gene (reference sequence). V was clipped by 4 bases and J by 3 bases; unmatched bases: 4. Worth noting for this clone: Its antigen is still unknown.

TCRdb keeps only in-frame clones here, not all; method: immunoSEQ multiplex PCR. The data show under 1,100,000 clones, about 76% seen once. The gene calls are TRBV30 and TRBJ1-1; 8 nucleotides align to TRBD1. Sequenced: memory CD4+ T cells sorted from blood. Documented subset: CD45RA-negative fraction. The TCR was taken from a man in his late teens or twenties in good health. CDR3: CAWTRGLDTEAFF. Here the CDR3 DNA reads TGTGCCTGGACCAGGGGGCTAGACACTGAAGCTTTCTTT.